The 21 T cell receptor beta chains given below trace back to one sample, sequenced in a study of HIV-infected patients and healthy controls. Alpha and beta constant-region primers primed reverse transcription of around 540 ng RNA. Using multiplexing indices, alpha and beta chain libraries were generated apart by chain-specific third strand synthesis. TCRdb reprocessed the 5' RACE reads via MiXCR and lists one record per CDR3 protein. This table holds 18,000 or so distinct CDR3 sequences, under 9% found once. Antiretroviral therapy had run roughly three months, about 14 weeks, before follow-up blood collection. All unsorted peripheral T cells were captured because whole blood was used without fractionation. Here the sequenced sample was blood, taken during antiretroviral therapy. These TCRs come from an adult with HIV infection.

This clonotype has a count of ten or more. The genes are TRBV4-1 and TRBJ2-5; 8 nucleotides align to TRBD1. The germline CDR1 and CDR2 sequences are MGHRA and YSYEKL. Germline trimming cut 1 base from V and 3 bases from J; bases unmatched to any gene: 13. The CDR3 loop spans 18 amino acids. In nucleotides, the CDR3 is TGCGCCAGCAGCCAAGCTCCCCCGAACGGACAGGGCAAAGAGACCCAGTACTTC. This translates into CASSQAPPNGQGKETQYF.

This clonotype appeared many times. The CDR3 sequence is CAISEGTDYEQYF. In nucleotides, the CDR3 is TGTGCCATCAGTGAGGGGACAGACTACGAGCAGTACTTC. The V call is TRBV10-3, the J call TRBJ2-7; TRBD1 matches 7 bases. The junction had 1 base not matched to a gene; V was cut back by 2 bases and J by 3 bases. This CDR3 region has 13 residues. CDR1 and CDR2 (germline): ENHRY, SYGVKD.

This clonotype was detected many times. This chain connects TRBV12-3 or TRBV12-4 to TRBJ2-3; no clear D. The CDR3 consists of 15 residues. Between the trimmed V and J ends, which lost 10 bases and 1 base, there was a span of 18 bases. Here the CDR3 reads CATTPQDLGTDTQYF. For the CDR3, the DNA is TGTGCCACCACCCCCCAGGATTTAGGCACAGATACGCAGTATTTT.

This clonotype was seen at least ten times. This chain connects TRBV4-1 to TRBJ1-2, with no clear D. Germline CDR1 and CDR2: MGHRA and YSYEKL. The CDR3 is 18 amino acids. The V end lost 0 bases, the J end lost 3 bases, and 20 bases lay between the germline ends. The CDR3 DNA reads TGCGCCAGCAGCCAAGATCCCCCGGACGCAGATAGTCACTATGGCTACACCTTC. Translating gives CASSQDPPDADSHYGYTF.

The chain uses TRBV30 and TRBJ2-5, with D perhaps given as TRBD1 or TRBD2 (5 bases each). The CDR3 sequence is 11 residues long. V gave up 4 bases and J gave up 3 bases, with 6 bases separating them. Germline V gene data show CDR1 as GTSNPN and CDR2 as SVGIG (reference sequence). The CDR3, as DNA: TGTGCCTGGATGGGGGAAGAGACCCAGTACTTC. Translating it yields CAWMGEETQYF.

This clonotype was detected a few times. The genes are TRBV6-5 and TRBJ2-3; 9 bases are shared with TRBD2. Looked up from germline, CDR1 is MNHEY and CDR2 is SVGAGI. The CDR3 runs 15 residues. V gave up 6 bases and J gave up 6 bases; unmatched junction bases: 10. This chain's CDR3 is CASSPVSGGKDTQYF. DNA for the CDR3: TGTGCCAGCAGCCCAGTTAGCGGGGGAAAGGATACGCAGTATTTT.

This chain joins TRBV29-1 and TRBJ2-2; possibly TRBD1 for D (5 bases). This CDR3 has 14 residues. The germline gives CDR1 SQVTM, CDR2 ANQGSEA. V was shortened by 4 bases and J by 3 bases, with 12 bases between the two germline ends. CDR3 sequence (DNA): TGCAGCGTTGGACAGTCCAAACACACCGGGGAGCTGTTTTTT. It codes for CSVGQSKHTGELFF.

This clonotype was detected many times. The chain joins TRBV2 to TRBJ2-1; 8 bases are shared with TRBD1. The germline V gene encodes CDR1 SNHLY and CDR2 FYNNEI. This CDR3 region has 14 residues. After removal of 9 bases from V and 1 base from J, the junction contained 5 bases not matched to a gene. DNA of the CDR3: TGTGCCAGATCTGGGACAGGTTCCTACAATGAGCAGTTCTTC. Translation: CARSGTGSYNEQFF.

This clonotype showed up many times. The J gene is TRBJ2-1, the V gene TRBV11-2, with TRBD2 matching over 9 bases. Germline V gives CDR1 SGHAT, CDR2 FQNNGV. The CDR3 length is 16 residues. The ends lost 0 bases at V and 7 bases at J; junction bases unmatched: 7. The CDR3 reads CASSLDLAGLVNEQFF. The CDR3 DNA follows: TGTGCCAGCAGCTTAGATCTAGCGGGATTGGTTAATGAGCAGTTCTTC.

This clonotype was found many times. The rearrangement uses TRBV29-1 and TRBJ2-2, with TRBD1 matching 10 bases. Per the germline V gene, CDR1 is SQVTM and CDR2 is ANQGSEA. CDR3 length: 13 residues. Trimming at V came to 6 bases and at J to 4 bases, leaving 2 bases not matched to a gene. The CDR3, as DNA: TGCAGCGTGGACAGGGGGAGCACCGGGGAGCTGTTTTTT. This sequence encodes CSVDRGSTGELFF.

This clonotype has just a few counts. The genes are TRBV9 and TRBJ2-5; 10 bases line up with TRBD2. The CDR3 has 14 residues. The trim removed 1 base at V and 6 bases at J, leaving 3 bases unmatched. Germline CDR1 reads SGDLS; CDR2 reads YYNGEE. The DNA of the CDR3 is TGTGCCAGCAGCGTACTAGCGGGGGAAAAGACCCAGTACTTC. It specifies CASSVLAGEKTQYF.

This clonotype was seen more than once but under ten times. CDR3 protein: CASSLGLYGPGELFF. CDR3 nucleotides: TGTGCCAGCAGCTTAGGATTATATGGACCCGGGGAGCTGTTTTTT. V and J are TRBV11-2 and TRBJ2-2; D not resolved. Germline CDR1 and CDR2: SGHAT and FQNNGV. The CDR3 sequence is 15 residues long. V was trimmed by 1 base and J by 6 bases, leaving 12 bases between them.

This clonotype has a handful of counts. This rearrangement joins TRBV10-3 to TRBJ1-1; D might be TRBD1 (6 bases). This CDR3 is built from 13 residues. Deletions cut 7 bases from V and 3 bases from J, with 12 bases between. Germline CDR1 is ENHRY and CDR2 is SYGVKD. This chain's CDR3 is CAITTTGYTEAFF. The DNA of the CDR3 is TGTGCCATCACCACTACAGGGTACACTGAAGCTTTCTTT.

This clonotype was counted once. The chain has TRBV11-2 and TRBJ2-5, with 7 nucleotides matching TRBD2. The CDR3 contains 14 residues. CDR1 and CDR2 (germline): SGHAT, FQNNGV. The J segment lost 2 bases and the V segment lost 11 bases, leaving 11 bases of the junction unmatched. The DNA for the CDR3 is TGTGCCGTTCGGGGGGTCGGCGGACAAGAGACCCAGTACTTC. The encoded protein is CAVRGVGGQETQYF.

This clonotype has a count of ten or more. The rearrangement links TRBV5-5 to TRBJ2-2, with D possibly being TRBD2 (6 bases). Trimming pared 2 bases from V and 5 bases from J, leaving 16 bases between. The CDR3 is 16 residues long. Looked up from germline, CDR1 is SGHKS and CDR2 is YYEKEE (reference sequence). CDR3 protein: CASSLRLDLITGELFF. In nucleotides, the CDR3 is TGTGCCAGCAGCTTAAGACTAGATCTCATAACCGGGGAGCTGTTTTTT.

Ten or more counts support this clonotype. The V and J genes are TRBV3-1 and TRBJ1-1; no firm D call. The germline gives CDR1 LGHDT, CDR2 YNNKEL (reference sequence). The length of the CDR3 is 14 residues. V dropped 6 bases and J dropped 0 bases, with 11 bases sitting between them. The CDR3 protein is CASRKRGMNTEAFF. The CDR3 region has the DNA TGTGCCAGCAGAAAAAGAGGTATGAACACTGAAGCTTTCTTT.

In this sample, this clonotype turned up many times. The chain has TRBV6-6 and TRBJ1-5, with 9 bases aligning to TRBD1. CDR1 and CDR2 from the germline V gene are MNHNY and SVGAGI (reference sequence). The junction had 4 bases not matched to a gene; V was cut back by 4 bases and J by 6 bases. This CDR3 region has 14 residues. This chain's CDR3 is CASSSRDRVQPQHF. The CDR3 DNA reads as TGTGCCAGCAGTTCCCGGGACAGGGTTCAGCCCCAGCATTTT.

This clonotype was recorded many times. DNA for the CDR3: TGTGCCAGCAGTTTGACAGGGGGCGCCTCCTACGAGCAGTACTTC. It is translated as CASSLTGGASYEQYF. The rearrangement joins TRBV27 to TRBJ2-7; the match to TRBD1 covers 10 bases. In germline, CDR1 is MNHEY, CDR2 SMNVEV (reference sequence). This CDR3 contains 15 residues. The V gene end was trimmed by 3 bases and the J gene end by 0 bases; junction bases not matched to a gene: 2.

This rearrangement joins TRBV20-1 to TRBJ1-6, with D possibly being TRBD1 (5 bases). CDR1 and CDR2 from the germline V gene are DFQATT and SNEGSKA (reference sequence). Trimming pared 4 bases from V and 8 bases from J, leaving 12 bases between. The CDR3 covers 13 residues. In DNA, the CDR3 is TGCAGTGCTACCCCAGCGGGGGATTCACCCCTCCACTTT. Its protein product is CSATPAGDSPLHF.

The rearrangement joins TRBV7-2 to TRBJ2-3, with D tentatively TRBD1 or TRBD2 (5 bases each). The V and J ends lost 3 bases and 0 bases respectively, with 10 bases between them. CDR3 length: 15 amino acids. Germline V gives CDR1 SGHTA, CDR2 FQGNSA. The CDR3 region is CASSFAWGSTDTQYF. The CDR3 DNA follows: TGTGCCAGCAGCTTCGCCTGGGGGAGCACAGATACGCAGTATTTT.

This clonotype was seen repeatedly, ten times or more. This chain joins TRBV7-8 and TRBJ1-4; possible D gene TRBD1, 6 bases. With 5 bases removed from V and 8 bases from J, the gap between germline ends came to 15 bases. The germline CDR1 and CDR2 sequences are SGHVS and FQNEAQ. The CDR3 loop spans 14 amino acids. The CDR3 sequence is CASSRAQGGEKLFF. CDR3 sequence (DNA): TGTGCCAGCAGCAGAGCACAGGGAGGCGAAAAACTGTTTTTT. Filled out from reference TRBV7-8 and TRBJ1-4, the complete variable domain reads GAGVSQSPRYKVAKRGQDVALRCDPISGHVSLFWYQQALGQGPEFLTYFQNEAQLDKSGLPSDRFFAERPEGSVSTLKIQRTQQEDSAVYLCASSRAQGGEKLFFGSGTQLSVL.